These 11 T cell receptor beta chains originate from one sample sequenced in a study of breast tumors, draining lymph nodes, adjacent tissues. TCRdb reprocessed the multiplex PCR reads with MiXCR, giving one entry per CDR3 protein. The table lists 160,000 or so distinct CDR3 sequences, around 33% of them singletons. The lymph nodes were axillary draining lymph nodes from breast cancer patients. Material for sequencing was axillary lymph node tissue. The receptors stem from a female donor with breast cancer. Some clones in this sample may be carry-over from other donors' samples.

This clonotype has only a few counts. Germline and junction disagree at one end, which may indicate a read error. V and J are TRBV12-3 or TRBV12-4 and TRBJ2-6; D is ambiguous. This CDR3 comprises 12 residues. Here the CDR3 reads CASSPRSHVLAF. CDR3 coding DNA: TGTGCCAGCAGTCCCCGCTCCCACGTCCTGGCTTTC.

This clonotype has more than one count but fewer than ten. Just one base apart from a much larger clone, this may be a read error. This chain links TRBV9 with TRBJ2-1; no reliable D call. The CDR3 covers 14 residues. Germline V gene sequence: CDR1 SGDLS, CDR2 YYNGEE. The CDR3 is CASSVVGRASEQSF. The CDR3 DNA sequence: TGTGCCAGCAGCGTAGTGGGTAGAGCGAGCGAGCAGTCCTTC.

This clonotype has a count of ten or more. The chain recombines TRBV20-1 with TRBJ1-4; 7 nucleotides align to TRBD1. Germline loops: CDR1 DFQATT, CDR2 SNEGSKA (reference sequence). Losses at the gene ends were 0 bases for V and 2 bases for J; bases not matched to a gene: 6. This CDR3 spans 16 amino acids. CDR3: CSARDQGGATNEKLFF. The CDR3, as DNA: TGCAGTGCTAGAGACCAGGGGGGGGCGACTAATGAAAAACTGTTTTTT.

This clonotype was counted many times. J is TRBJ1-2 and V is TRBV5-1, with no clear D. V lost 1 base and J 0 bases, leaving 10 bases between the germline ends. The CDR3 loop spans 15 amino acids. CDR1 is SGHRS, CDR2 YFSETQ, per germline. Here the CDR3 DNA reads TGCGCCAGCAGCTTGTCCCGACTCGCTAACTATGGCTACACCTTC. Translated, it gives CASSLSRLANYGYTF.

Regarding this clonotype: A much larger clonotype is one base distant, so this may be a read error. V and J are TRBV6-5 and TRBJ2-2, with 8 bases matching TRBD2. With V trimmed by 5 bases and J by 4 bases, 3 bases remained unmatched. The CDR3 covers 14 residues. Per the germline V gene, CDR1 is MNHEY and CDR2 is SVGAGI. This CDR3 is CASSHSGGTGELFF. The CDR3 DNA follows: TGTGCCAGCAGTCACAGCGGGGGCACCGGGGAGCTGTTTTTT.

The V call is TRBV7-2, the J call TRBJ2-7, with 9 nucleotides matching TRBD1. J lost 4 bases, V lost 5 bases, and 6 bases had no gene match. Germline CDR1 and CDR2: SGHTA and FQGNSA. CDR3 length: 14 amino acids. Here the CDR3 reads CASSGDRDGYEQYF. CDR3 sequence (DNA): TGTGCCAGCAGCGGGGACAGGGACGGGTACGAGCAGTACTTC.

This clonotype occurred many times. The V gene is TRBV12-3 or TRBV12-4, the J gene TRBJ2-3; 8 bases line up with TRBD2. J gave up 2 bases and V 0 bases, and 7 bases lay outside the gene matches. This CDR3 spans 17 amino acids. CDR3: CASSLALPSGLTDTQYF. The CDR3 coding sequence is TGTGCCAGCAGTTTAGCGCTCCCTAGCGGGCTCACAGATACGCAGTATTTT.

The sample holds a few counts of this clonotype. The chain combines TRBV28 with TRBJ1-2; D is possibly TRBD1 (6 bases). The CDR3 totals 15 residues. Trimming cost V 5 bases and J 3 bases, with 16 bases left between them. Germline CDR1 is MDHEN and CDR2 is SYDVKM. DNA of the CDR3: TGTGCCAGCAGTCCCTCCGGGGGGCGCTACTATGGCTACACCTTC. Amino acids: CASSPSGGRYYGYTF.

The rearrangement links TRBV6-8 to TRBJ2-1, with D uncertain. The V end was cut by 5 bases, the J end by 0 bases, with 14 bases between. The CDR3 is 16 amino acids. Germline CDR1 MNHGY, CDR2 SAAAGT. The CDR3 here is CASSPITFLSYNEQFF. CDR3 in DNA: TGTGCCAGCAGTCCCATAACTTTCCTCTCCTACAATGAGCAGTTCTTC.

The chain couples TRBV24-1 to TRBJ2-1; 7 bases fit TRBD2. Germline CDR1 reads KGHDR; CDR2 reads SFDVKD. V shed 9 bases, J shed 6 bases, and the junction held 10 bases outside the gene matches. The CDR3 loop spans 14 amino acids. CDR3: CATGGELGANEQFF. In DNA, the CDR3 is TGTGCCACCGGGGGGGAGCTCGGAGCCAATGAGCAGTTCTTC.

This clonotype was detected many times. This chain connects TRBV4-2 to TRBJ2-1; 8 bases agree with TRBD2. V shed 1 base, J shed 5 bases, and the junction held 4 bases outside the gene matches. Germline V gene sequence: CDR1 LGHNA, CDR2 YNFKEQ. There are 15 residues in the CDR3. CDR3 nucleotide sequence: TGTGCCAGCAGCCAAGGGATAGCGGGGAACAATGAGCAGTTCTTC. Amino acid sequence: CASSQGIAGNNEQFF.